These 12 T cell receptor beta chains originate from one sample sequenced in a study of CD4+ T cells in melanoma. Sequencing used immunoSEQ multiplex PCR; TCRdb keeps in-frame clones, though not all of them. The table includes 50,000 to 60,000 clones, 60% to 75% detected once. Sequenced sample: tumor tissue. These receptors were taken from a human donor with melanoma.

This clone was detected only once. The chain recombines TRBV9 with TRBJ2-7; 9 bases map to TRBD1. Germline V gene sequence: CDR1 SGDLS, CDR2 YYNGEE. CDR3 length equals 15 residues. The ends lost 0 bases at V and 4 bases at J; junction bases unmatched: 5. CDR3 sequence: CASSVGTGDTYEQYF. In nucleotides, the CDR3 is TGTGCCAGCAGCGTAGGGACAGGGGACACATACGAGCAGTACTTC.

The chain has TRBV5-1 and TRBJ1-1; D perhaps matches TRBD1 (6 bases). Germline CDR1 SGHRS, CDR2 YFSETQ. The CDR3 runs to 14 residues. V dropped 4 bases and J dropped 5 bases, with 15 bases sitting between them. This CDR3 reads CASSLAGVGTEAFF. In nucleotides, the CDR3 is TGCGCCAGCAGCCTGGCAGGGGTAGGGACTGAAGCTTTCTTT.

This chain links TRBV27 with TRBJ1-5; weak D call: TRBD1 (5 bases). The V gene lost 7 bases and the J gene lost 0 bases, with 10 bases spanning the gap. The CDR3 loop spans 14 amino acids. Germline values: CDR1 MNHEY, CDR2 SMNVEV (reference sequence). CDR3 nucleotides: TGTGCCAGCACTAAAGGGGATAGCAATCAGCCCCAGCATTTT. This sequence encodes CASTKGDSNQPQHF.

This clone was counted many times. The CDR3, as DNA: TGTGCCAGCAGCCAGACGTGGGACAGGGAGATGAGCTACGAGCAGTACTTC. This gives the protein CASSQTWDREMSYEQYF. J is TRBJ2-7 and V is TRBV16, with TRBD1 identical over 9 bases. CDR1 and CDR2 from the germline V gene are KGHSY and FQNENV. The V and J ends lost 3 bases and 3 bases, in that order; junction bases with no gene match: 12. The CDR3 totals 17 residues.

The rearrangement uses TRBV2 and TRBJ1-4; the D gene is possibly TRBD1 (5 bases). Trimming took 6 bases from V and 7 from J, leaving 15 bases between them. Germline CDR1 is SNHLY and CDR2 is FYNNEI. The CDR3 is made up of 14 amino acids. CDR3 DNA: TGTGCCAGCAGCCGAACAGGACGCTTTGAAAAACTGTTTTTT. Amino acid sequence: CASSRTGRFEKLFF. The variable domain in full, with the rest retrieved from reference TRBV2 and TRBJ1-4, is EPEVTQTPSHQVTQMGQEVILRCVPISNHLYFYWYRQILGQKVEFLVSFYNNEISEKSEIFDDQFSVERPDGSNFTLKIRSTKLEDSAMYFCASSRTGRFEKLFFGSGTQLSVL.

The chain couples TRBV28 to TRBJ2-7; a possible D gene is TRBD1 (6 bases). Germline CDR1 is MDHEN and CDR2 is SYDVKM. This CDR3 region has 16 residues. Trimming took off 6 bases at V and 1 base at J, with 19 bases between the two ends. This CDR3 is CASSWPQGTGSYEQYF. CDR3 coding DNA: TGTGCCAGCAGCTGGCCCCAGGGAACAGGGTCCTACGAGCAGTACTTC. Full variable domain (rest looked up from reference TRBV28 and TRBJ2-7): DVKVTQSSRYLVKRTGEKVFLECVQDMDHENMFWYRQDPGLGLRLIYFSYDVKMKEKGDIPEGYSVSREKKERFSLILESASTNQTSMYLCASSWPQGTGSYEQYFGPGTRLTVT.

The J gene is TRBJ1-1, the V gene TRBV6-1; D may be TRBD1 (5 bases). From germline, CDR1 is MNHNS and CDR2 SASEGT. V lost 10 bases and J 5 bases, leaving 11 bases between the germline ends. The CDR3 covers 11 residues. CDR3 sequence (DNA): TGTGCCACCTCTAAGGGGACTGAAGCTTTCTTT. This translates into CATSKGTEAFF.

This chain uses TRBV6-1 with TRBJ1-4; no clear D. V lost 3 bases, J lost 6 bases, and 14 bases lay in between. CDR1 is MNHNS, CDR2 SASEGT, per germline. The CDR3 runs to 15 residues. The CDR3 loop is CASSDQSGKYEKLFF. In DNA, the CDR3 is TGTGCCAGCAGTGATCAGTCAGGAAAATATGAAAAACTGTTTTTT.

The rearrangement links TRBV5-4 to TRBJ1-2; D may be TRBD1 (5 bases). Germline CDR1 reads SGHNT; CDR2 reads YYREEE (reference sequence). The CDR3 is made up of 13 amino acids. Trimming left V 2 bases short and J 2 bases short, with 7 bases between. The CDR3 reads CASSLGTNYGYTF. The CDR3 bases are TGTGCCAGCAGCTTAGGGACGAACTATGGCTACACCTTC.

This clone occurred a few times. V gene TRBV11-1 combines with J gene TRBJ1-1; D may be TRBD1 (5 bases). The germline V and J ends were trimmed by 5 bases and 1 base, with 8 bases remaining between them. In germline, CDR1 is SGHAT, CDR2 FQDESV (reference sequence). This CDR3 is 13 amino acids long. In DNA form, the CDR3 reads TGTGCCAGCAGCCAGGGACGGAACACTGAAGCTTTCTTT. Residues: CASSQGRNTEAFF.

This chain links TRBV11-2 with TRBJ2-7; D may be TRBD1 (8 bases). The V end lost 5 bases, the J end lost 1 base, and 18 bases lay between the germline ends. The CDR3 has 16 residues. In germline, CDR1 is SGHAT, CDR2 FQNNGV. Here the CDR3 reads CASSISRGRGSYEQYF. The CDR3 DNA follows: TGTGCCAGCAGCATTAGCAGGGGGCGGGGGTCCTACGAGCAGTACTTC.

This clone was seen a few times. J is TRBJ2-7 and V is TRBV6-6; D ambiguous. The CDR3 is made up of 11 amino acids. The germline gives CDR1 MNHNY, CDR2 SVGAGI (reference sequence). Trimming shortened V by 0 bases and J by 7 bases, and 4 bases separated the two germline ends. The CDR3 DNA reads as TGTGCCAGCAGTTACTCCGGGGAGCAGTACTTC. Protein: CASSYSGEQYF.